The 25 T cell receptor beta chains in this list originate from one sample, sequenced in a study of blood T cell repertoires in COVID-19. Data came from immunoSEQ multiplex PCR; TCRdb stores just in-frame clones and leaves some out. This sample carries about 92,000 clones, 70% to 85% of them seen once, and the ten largest clones take about 26%. Sequencing was done on a sample of peripheral blood. These receptors were obtained from a woman in her fifties or sixties in a cohort sampled during active or convalescent COVID-19.

The chain links TRBV2 to TRBJ1-4, with D perhaps TRBD1 (6 bases). Trimming left V 0 bases short and J 5 bases short, with 7 bases between. The CDR3 length is 14 residues. CDR1 is SNHLY, CDR2 FYNNEI, per germline. The CDR3 DNA reads as TGTGCCAGCAGTGAAGCGCAGGGGAATGAAAAACTGTTTTTT. Its translation: CASSEAQGNEKLFF.

This clone was picked up many times. The chain couples TRBV29-1 to TRBJ2-3; D gene uncertain. CDR1 SQVTM and CDR2 ANQGSEA come from the germline V gene. The length of the CDR3 is 12 residues. The V end was cut by 4 bases, the J end by 6 bases, with 11 bases between. CDR3 bases: TGCAGCGTTGTCATTCAGGCGGATACGCAGTATTTT. The encoded protein is CSVVIQADTQYF.

The chain recombines TRBV19 with TRBJ2-1; 9 nucleotides match TRBD1. CDR3 length equals 16 residues. Germline V gives CDR1 LNHDA, CDR2 SQIVND (reference sequence). V shed 3 bases and J 5 bases; nucleotides not matched to a gene: 8. The CDR3 protein is CASSILGTGSDNEQFF. The CDR3 DNA reads as TGTGCCAGTAGTATTTTGGGGACAGGGTCGGACAATGAGCAGTTCTTC.

This clone was counted many times. This sequence joins TRBV3-1 (or the pseudogene TRBV3-2) and TRBJ1-3; 7 bases agree with TRBD1. Looked up from germline, CDR1 is LGHDT and CDR2 is YNNKEL (reference sequence). This CDR3 has 13 residues. V lost 5 bases to trimming and J lost 4 bases; unmatched junction nucleotides: 2. This CDR3 reads CASSNRGGNTIYF. DNA for the CDR3: TGTGCCAGCAGCAACAGGGGAGGAAACACCATATATTTT.

The chain carries TRBV6-6 and TRBJ2-3; maybe TRBD1 (5 bases). Germline assignment: CDR1 MNHNY and CDR2 SVGAGI (reference sequence). Trimming pared 7 bases from V and 0 bases from J, leaving 17 bases between. The length of the CDR3 is 16 residues. The CDR3 DNA reads TGTGCCAGCATCAACAGGTCTGGAAAGAGCACAGATACGCAGTATTTT. Protein: CASINRSGKSTDTQYF.

This sequence joins TRBV29-1 and TRBJ2-7; 7 bases match TRBD1. J lost 3 bases, V lost 7 bases, and 9 bases had no gene match. CDR1 SQVTM and CDR2 ANQGSEA come from the germline V gene. The length of the CDR3 is 13 residues. The CDR3 protein is CSAKQGSRYEQYF. The DNA of the CDR3 is TGCAGCGCAAAACAGGGGTCCCGCTACGAGCAGTACTTC.

The chain couples TRBV18 to TRBJ2-7, with D tentatively TRBD1 (6 bases). Trimming stripped 4 bases from V and 1 base from J, with 17 bases between. Germline CDR1 KGHSH, CDR2 LQKENI. There are 16 residues in the CDR3. The CDR3 coding sequence is TGTGCCAGCTCACTACGAAGACAGGCCCAGTCCTACGAGCAGTACTTC. The encoded protein is CASSLRRQAQSYEQYF.

V gene TRBV5-1 combines with J gene TRBJ2-4; 11 bases align to TRBD1. This CDR3 has 17 amino acids. Germline V lookup: CDR1 SGHRS, CDR2 YFSETQ. V trimming: 2 bases; J trimming: 0 bases; junction bases outside the gene matches: 4. The CDR3 sequence is CASSFSGQGEAKNIQYF. CDR3 sequence (DNA): TGCGCCAGCAGCTTTTCGGGACAGGGGGAAGCCAAAAACATTCAGTACTTC.

The chain couples TRBV7-9 to TRBJ1-2, with D maybe TRBD1 (6 bases). This CDR3 spans 14 amino acids. CDR1 and CDR2 from the germline V gene are SEHNR and FQNEAQ (reference sequence). The V end lost 3 bases, the J end lost 2 bases, and 10 bases lay between the germline ends. The CDR3 is CASSLTGLNYGYTF. Here the CDR3 DNA reads TGTGCCAGCAGCTTGACAGGTCTCAACTATGGCTACACCTTC.

This clone is a singleton in its sample. The chain links TRBV4-1 to TRBJ1-5; perhaps TRBD1 as D (6 bases). The germline gives CDR1 MGHRA, CDR2 YSYEKL. The length of the CDR3 is 15 residues. The ends were cut back, 6 bases at V and 3 bases at J, with 15 bases in the middle. The CDR3 region has the DNA TGCGCCAGCAGAAGGGGGTTTTATGACAATCAGCCCCAGCATTTT. Its protein product is CASRRGFYDNQPQHF.

The gene calls are TRBV11-3 and TRBJ2-7, with TRBD2 as a possible D gene (5 bases). V lost 2 bases and J 4 bases, leaving 15 bases between the germline ends. The CDR3 consists of 15 residues. Per germline, CDR1 SGHNT and CDR2 YENEEA. CDR3 DNA: TGTGCCAGCAGCTTAATTGGACTCCCGGGTTACGAGCAGTACTTC. This gives the protein CASSLIGLPGYEQYF.

The gene calls are TRBV11-3 and TRBJ2-2, with a possible D match to TRBD2 (6 bases). CDR3 length equals 16 residues. V was shortened by 5 bases and J by 5 bases, with 18 bases between the two germline ends. Germline values: CDR1 SGHNT, CDR2 YENEEA. CDR3 sequence: CASSPRARGPTGELFF. The CDR3 coding sequence is TGTGCCAGCAGCCCCCGGGCGCGGGGCCCAACCGGGGAGCTGTTTTTT. Complete variable domain (other parts from reference TRBV11-3 and TRBJ2-2): EAGVVQSPRYKIIEKKQPVAFWCNPISGHNTLYWYLQNLGQGPELLIRYENEEAVDDSQLPKDRFSAERLKGVDSTLKIQPAELGDSAVYLCASSPRARGPTGELFFGEGSRLTVL.

This clone was recorded once. This chain links TRBV7-2 with TRBJ2-5; 7 nucleotides match TRBD2. The V gene's germline CDR1 is SGHTA and CDR2 FQGNSA. Trimming removed 5 bases from V and 6 bases from J; junction bases left unmatched: 12. This CDR3 is built from 15 residues. Written as DNA, the CDR3 is TGTGCCAGCAGCCTTTCCCGAGCGGGGTTGAAGACCCAGTACTTC. Amino acids: CASSLSRAGLKTQYF.

This rearrangement joins TRBV7-9 to TRBJ1-1; no firm D call. V was cut by 3 bases and J by 5 bases, with 7 bases left in between. CDR1 and CDR2 from the germline V gene are SEHNR and FQNEAQ (reference sequence). CDR3 length: 12 residues. CDR3 in DNA: TGTGCCAGCAGCTTGAGGGAGACTGAAGCTTTCTTT. Amino acids: CASSLRETEAFF.

This clone was seen just once. The chain carries TRBV4-3 and TRBJ2-1; possibly TRBD2 for D (5 bases). The CDR3 totals 15 residues. The V gene lost 3 bases and the J gene lost 7 bases, with 16 bases spanning the gap. CDR1 LGHNA and CDR2 YSLEER come from the germline V gene. This CDR3 reads CASSHLGDPANEQFF. For the CDR3, the DNA is TGCGCCAGCAGCCACCTCGGGGATCCAGCGAATGAGCAGTTCTTC.

The rearrangement links TRBV18 to TRBJ1-5; TRBD1 agrees at 7 bases. Trimming at V came to 1 base and at J to 4 bases, leaving 7 bases not matched to a gene. Germline assignment: CDR1 KGHSH and CDR2 LQKENI. The CDR3 runs 16 residues. CDR3 sequence: CASSPLNRGLNQPQHF. The CDR3 coding sequence is TGTGCCAGCTCACCACTCAACAGGGGTCTTAATCAGCCCCAGCATTTT.

The rearrangement links TRBV7-6 to TRBJ1-1; D remains ambiguous. The germline CDR1 and CDR2 sequences are SGHVS and FNYEAQ. V gave up 2 bases and J gave up 1 base, with 11 bases separating them. The CDR3 has 15 amino acids. Here the CDR3 reads CASSLIAEKNTEAFF. The CDR3 bases are TGTGCCAGCAGCTTAATCGCGGAGAAGAACACTGAAGCTTTCTTT.

The sample holds a few counts of this clone. The chain has TRBV7-2 and TRBJ2-2, with 11 bases matching TRBD2. Germline V gene data show CDR1 as SGHTA and CDR2 as FQGNSA. V dropped 6 bases and J dropped 5; count of bases not matched to a gene: 5. The length of the CDR3 is 15 residues. The CDR3 reads CASRPTSGGTGELFF. CDR3 nucleotides: TGTGCCAGCAGACCAACTAGCGGGGGTACCGGGGAGCTGTTTTTT.

V and J are TRBV5-1 and TRBJ2-3; 14 positions match TRBD2. The length of the CDR3 is 15 residues. V shed 6 bases and J 6 bases; nucleotides not matched to a gene: 6. Germline CDR1 reads SGHRS; CDR2 reads YFSETQ. The CDR3 is CASMTSGGAMDTQYF. In nucleotides, the CDR3 is TGCGCCAGCATGACTAGCGGGGGGGCCATGGATACGCAGTATTTT.

This clone is large in the sample. The CDR3 spells CASSLELNTEAFF. The CDR3 nucleotides are TGTGCCAGCAGCTTAGAGCTGAACACTGAAGCTTTCTTT. This chain connects TRBV7-6 to TRBJ1-1; no firm D call. The CDR3 consists of 13 residues. The V gene lost 1 base and the J gene lost 0 bases, with 3 bases spanning the gap. The germline V gene encodes CDR1 SGHVS and CDR2 FNYEAQ.

The genes are TRBV11-3 and TRBJ2-3; D is undetermined. The V gene lost 1 base and the J gene lost 1 base, with 6 bases spanning the gap. The CDR3 runs 14 residues. Germline loops: CDR1 SGHNT, CDR2 YENEEA. This chain's CDR3 is CASSLVSGTDTQYF. The CDR3, as DNA: TGTGCCAGCAGCTTAGTCTCCGGCACAGATACGCAGTATTTT.

V usage is TRBV6-2 or TRBV6-3 and J usage is TRBJ2-7; D might be TRBD2 (6 bases). The CDR3 covers 16 residues. The ends were cut back, 5 bases at V and 4 bases at J, with 21 bases in the middle. Germline values: CDR1 MNHEY, CDR2 SVGEGT. This CDR3 reads CASSDLAKGRIYEQYF. In DNA, the CDR3 is TGTGCCAGCAGTGACCTAGCGAAGGGGCGAATTTACGAGCAGTACTTC.

J is TRBJ1-3 and V is TRBV3-1 (or the pseudogene TRBV3-2), with TRBD1 matching over 9 bases. The CDR3 is made up of 19 amino acids. Unmatched junction bases numbered 10, after V lost 1 base and J lost 0 bases. Germline values: CDR1 LGHDT, CDR2 YNNKEL (reference sequence). The CDR3 bases are TGTGCCAGCAGCCAAGCCCTCGGCGGGACAGGGTACTCTGGAAACACCATATATTTT. Its translation: CASSQALGGTGYSGNTIYF.

In its sample, this clone was seen many times. CDR3 protein: CASSSQREHAERDTQYF. Here the CDR3 DNA reads TGTGCCAGCAGCTCCCAACGGGAGCACGCGGAACGAGATACGCAGTATTTT. The rearrangement links TRBV7-9 to TRBJ2-3; a weak D match, TRBD2 (6 bases). The V and J ends lost 4 bases and 5 bases respectively, with 22 bases between them. The CDR3 contains 17 residues. Germline CDR1 and CDR2: SEHNR and FQNEAQ (reference sequence).

The V call is TRBV5-1, the J call TRBJ2-1, with 7 bases that match TRBD1. Germline V gene lookup returns CDR1 SGHRS and CDR2 YFSETQ. V gave up 3 bases and J gave up 8 bases; unmatched junction bases: 14. The length of the CDR3 is 16 residues. The CDR3 protein is CASSWDSRTTYDEQFF. The DNA for the CDR3 is TGCGCCAGCAGCTGGGACAGTCGGACGACATACGATGAGCAGTTCTTC.